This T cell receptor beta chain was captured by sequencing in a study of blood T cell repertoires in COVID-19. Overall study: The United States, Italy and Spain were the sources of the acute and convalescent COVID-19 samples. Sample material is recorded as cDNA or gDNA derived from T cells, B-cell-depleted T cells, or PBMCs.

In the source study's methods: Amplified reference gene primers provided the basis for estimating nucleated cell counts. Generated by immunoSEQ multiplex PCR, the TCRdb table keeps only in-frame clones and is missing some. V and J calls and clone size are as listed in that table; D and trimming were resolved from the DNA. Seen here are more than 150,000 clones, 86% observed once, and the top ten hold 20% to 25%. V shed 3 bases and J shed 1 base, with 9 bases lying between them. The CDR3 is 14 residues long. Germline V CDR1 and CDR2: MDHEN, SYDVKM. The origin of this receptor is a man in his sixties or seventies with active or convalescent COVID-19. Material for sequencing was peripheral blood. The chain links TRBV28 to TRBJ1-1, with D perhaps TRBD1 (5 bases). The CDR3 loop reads CASSFQGPNTEAFF. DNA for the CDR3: TGTGCCAGCAGTTTCCAGGGCCCGAACACTGAAGCTTTCTTT.